This T cell receptor beta chain is drawn from a study of metastatic and nonmetastatic thyroid tumors. The CDR3 spans 13 residues. Germline V lookup: CDR1 SQVTM, CDR2 ANQGSEA. The V and J ends lost 5 bases and 6 bases, in that order; junction bases with no gene match: 7. From the PCR reads, TCRdb re-called clones with MiXCR. This table has tens of thousands of clones, 20% to 25% appearing once. This clone has ten or more counts. Each patient went into thyroid surgery without having received any treatment. V is TRBV29-1 and J is TRBJ2-7; 10 nucleotides match TRBD2. This sequence was found in a female donor with papillary thyroid cancer or a benign thyroid nodule (not recorded which). Some clones in this sample may be carry-over from other donors' samples. Material for sequencing was tumor tissue. The CDR3 reads CSVPAGGYGEQYF. The CDR3 bases are TGCAGCGTTCCAGCGGGAGGGTATGGCGAGCAGTACTTC.